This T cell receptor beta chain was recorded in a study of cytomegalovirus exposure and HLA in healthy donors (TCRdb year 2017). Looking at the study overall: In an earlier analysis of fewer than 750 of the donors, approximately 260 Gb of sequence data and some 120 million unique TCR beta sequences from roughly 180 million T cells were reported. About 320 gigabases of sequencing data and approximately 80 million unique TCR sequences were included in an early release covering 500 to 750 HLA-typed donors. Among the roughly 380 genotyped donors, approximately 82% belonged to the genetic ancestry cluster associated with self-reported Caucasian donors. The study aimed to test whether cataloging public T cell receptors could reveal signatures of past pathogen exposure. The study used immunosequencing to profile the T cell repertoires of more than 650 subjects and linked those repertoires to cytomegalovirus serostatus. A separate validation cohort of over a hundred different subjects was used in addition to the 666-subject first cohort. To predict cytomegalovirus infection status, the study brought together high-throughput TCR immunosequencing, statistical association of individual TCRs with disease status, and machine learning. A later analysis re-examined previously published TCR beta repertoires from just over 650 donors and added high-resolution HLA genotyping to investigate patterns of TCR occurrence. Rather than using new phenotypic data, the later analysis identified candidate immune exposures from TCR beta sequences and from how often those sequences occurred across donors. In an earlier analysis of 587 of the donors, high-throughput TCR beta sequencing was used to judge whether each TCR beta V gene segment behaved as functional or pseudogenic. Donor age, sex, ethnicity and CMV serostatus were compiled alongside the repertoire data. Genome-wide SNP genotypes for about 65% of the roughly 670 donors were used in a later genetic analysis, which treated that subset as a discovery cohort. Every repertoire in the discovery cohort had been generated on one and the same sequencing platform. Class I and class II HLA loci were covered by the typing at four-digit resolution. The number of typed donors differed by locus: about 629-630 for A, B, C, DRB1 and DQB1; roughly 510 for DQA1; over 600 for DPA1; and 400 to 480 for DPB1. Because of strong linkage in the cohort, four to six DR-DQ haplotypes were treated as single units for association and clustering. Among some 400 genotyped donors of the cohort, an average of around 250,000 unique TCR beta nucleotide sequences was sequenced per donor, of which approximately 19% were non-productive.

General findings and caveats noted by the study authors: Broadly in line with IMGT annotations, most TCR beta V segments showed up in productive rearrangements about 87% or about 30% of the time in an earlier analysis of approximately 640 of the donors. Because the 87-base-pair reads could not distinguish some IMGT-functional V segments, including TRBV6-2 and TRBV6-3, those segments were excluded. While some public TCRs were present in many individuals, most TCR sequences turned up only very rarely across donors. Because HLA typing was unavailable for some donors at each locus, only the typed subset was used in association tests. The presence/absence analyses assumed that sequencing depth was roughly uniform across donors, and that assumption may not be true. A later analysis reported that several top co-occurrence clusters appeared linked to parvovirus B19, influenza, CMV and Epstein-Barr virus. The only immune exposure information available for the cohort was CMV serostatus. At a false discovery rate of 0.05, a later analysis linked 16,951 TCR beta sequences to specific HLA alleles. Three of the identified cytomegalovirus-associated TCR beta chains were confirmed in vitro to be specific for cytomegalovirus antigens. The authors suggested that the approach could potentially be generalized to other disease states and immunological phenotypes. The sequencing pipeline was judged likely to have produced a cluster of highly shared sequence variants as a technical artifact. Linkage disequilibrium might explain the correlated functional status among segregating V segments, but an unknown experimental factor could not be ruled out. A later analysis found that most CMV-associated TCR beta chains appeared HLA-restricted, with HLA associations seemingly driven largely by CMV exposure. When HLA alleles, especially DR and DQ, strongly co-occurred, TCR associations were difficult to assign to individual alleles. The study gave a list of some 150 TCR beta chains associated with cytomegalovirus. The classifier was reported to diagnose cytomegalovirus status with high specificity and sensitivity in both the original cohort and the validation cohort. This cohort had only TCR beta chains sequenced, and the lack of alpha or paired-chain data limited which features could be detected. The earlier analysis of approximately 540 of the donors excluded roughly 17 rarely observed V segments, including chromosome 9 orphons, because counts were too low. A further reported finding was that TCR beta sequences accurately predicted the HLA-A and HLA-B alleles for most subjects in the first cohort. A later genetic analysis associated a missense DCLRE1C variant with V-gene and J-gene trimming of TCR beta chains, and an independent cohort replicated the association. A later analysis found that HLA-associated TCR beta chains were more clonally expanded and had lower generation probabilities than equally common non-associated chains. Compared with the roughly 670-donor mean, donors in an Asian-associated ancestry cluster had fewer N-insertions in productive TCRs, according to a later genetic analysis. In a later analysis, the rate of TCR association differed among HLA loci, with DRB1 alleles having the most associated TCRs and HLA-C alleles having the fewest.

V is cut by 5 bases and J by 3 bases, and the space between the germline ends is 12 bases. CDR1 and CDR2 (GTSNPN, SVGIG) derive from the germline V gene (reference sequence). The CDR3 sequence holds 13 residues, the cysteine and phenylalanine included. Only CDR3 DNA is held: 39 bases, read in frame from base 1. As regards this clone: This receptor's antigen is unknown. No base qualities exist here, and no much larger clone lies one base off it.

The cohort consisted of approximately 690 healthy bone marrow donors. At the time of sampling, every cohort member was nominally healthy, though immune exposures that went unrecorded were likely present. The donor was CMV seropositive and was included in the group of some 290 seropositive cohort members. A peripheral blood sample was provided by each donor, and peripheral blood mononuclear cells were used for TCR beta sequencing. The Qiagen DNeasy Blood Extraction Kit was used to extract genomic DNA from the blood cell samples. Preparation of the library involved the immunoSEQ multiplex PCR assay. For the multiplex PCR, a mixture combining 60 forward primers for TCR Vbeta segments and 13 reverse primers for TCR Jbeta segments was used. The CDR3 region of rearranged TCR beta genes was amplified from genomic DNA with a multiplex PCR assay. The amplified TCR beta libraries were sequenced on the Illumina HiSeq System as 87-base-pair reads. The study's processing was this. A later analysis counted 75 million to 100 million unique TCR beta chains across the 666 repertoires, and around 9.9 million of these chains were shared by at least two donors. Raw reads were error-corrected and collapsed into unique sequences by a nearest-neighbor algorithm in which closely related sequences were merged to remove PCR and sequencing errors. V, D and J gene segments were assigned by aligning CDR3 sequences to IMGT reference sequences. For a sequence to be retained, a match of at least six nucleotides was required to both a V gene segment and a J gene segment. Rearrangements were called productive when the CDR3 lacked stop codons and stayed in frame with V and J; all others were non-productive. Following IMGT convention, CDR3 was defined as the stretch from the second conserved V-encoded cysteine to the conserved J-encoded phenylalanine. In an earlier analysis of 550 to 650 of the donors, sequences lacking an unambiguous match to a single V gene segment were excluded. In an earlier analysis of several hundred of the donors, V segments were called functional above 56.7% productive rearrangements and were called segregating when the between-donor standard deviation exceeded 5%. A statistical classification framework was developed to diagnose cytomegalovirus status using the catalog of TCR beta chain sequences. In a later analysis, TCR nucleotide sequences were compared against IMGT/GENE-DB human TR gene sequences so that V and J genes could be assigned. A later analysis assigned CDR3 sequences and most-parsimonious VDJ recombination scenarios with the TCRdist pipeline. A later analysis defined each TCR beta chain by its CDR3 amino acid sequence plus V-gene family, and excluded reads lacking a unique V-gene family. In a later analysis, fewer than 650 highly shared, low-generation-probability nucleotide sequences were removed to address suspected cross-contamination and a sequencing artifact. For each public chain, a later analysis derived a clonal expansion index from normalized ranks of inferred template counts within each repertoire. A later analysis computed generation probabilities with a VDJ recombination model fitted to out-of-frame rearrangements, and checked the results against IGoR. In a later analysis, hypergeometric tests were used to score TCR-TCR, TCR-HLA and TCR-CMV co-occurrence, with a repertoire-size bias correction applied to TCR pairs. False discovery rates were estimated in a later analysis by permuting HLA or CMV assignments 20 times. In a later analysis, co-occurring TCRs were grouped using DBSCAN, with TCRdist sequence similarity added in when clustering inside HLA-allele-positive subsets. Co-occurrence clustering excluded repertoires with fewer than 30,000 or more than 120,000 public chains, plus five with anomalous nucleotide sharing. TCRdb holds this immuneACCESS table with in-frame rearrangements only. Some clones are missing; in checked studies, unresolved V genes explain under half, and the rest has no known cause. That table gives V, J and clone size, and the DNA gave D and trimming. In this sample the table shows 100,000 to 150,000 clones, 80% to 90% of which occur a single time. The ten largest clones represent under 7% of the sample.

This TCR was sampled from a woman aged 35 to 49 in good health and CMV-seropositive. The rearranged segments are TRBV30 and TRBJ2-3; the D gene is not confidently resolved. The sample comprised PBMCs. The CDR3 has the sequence CAWETRGTDTQYF. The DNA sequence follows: TGTGCCTGGGAAACCCGCGGTACAGATACGCAGTATTTT.